A selection of T cell receptor beta chains follows, all from one sample in a study of T cells in Graves' hyperthyroidism and ophthalmopathy. TCRdb processed the multiplex PCR reads anew with MiXCR; each CDR3 protein has one entry. This sample yields approximately 300,000 distinct CDR3 sequences, of which about a sixth are seen a single time; less than 70% belongs to the top ten. The specimen was blood. The receptors stem from a woman between 55 and 75 years old with Graves' ophthalmopathy. CDR3s include the opening cysteine and the closing phenylalanine or tryptophan. D genes are given only for firm matches. Clone sizes are given selectively: once, few, many, or a class where the clone is expanded.

D gene: .
clone size: many
J gene: TRBJ1-2
V gene: TRBV7-2
CDR3 protein: CASSLGMSSGYTF
CDR3 DNA: TGTGCCAGCAGCTTAGGAATGTCATCAGGCTACACCTTC

D gene: TRBD2
clone size: many
J gene: TRBJ2-1
V gene: TRBV18
CDR3 protein: CASSPLLLAGEKREQFF
CDR3 DNA: TGTGCCAGCTCACCACTCTTACTAGCGGGAGAAAAACGGGAGCAGTTCTTC

D gene: .
clone size: .
J gene: TRBJ2-4
V gene: TRBV9
CDR3 protein: CASSVGPETNIQYF
CDR3 DNA: TGTGCCAGCAGCGTAGGCCCAGAAACAAACATTCAGTACTTC

D gene: TRBD1
clone size: .
J gene: TRBJ1-1
V gene: TRBV19
CDR3 protein: CASSPFGQGRTEAFF
CDR3 DNA: TGTGCCAGTAGTCCCTTCGGACAGGGCCGCACTGAAGCTTTCTTT

D gene: .
clone size: many
J gene: TRBJ2-3
V gene: TRBV9
CDR3 protein: CASREGLRTDTQYF
CDR3 DNA: TGTGCCAGCAGGGAGGGGCTTCGCACAGATACGCAGTATTTT

D gene: TRBD2
clone size: many
J gene: TRBJ2-1
V gene: TRBV27
CDR3 protein: CASSLISGRKNEQFF
CDR3 DNA: TGTGCCAGCAGTTTAATTAGCGGGAGGAAGAATGAGCAGTTCTTC

D gene: .
clone size: many
J gene: TRBJ1-2
V gene: TRBV29-1
CDR3 protein: CSVVVTGARSNYGYTF
CDR3 DNA: TGCAGCGTTGTGGTAACGGGGGCGAGATCTAACTATGGCTACACCTTC

D gene: .
clone size: .
J gene: TRBJ1-6
V gene: TRBV11-2
CDR3 protein: CASSQTGSDSPLHF
CDR3 DNA: TGTGCCAGCAGCCAGACAGGATCAGATTCACCCCTCCACTTT

D gene: .
clone size: .
J gene: TRBJ2-2
V gene: TRBV10-3
CDR3 protein: CAISATGELFF
CDR3 DNA: TGTGCCATCAGTGCCACCGGGGAGCTGTTTTTT

D gene: TRBD2
clone size: .
J gene: TRBJ2-1
V gene: TRBV11-2
CDR3 protein: CASSSRGFIIGAGEGNEQFF
CDR3 DNA: TGTGCCAGCAGCTCCCGAGGTTTTATAATTGGCGCGGGAGAGGGAAATGAGCAGTTCTTC

D gene: TRBD2
clone size: .
J gene: TRBJ2-7
V gene: TRBV9
CDR3 protein: CASSEGTSGTYEQYF
CDR3 DNA: TGTGCCAGCAGCGAGGGGACTAGCGGTACCTACGAGCAGTACTTC

D gene: TRBD1
clone size: .
J gene: TRBJ2-4
V gene: TRBV27
CDR3 protein: CASSTTGAKNIQYF
CDR3 DNA: TGTGCCAGCAGTACGACAGGGGCCAAAAACATTCAGTACTTC

D gene: .
clone size: many
J gene: TRBJ2-3
V gene: TRBV3-1
CDR3 protein: CASSQTGSSTDTQYF
CDR3 DNA: TGTGCCAGCAGCCAAACGGGTTCTAGCACAGATACGCAGTATTTT

D gene: .
clone size: many
J gene: TRBJ2-3
V gene: TRBV7-3
CDR3 protein: CASSLGPGVGTDTQYF
CDR3 DNA: TGTGCCAGCAGCTTGGGACCGGGAGTTGGAACAGATACGCAGTATTTT

D gene: .
clone size: few
J gene: TRBJ1-2
V gene: TRBV7-8
CDR3 protein: CASSADRTGYTF
CDR3 DNA: TGTGCCAGCAGCGCGGACCGGACGGGCTACACCTTC

D gene: .
clone size: .
J gene: TRBJ1-3
V gene: TRBV27
CDR3 protein: CASSSERTGNTIYF
CDR3 DNA: TGTGCCAGCAGTTCCGAAAGAACTGGAAACACCATATATTTT

D gene: .
clone size: many
J gene: TRBJ2-7
V gene: TRBV30
CDR3 protein: CAWSRDRYEQYF
CDR3 DNA: TGTGCCTGGAGTAGGGACCGCTACGAGCAGTACTTC

D gene: .
clone size: few
J gene: TRBJ2-6
V gene: TRBV20-1
CDR3 protein: CSARVFSGANVLTF
CDR3 DNA: TGCAGTGCTAGAGTCTTCTCTGGGGCCAACGTCCTGACTTTC

D gene: .
clone size: many
J gene: TRBJ1-1
V gene: TRBV30
CDR3 protein: CAWQIGGFSNLNTEAFF
CDR3 DNA: TGTGCCTGGCAGATCGGTGGTTTTTCGAACCTGAACACTGAAGCTTTCTTT

D gene: .
clone size: many
J gene: TRBJ1-3
V gene: TRBV28
CDR3 protein: CASSRRVSSGNTIYF
CDR3 DNA: TGTGCCAGCAGTCGGCGGGTTAGCTCTGGAAACACCATATATTTT

D gene: TRBD2
clone size: many
J gene: TRBJ2-5
V gene: TRBV13
CDR3 protein: CASSFLLAGIETQYF
CDR3 DNA: TGTGCCAGCAGCTTTCTCCTAGCGGGAATAGAGACCCAGTACTTC

D gene: .
clone size: many
J gene: TRBJ1-1
V gene: TRBV7-9
CDR3 protein: CASSQKGSSSLNTEAFF
CDR3 DNA: TGTGCCAGCAGCCAAAAAGGGAGTAGTTCTTTGAACACTGAAGCTTTCTTT

D gene: .
clone size: many
J gene: TRBJ2-7
V gene: TRBV18
CDR3 protein: CASSPTLTYEQYF
CDR3 DNA: TGTGCCAGCTCGCCGACATTAACCTACGAGCAGTACTTC

D gene: TRBD2
clone size: few
J gene: TRBJ2-1
V gene: TRBV6-4
CDR3 protein: CASSDYAGGHNEQFF
CDR3 DNA: TGTGCCAGCAGTGATTATGCGGGAGGCCACAATGAGCAGTTCTTC

D gene: .
clone size: many
J gene: TRBJ1-5
V gene: TRBV25-1
CDR3 protein: CASSEFQGHQPQHF
CDR3 DNA: TGTGCCAGCAGTGAATTTCAGGGACATCAGCCCCAGCATTTT

D gene: .
clone size: .
J gene: TRBJ2-3
V gene: TRBV9
CDR3 protein: CASSVTGSRSDTQYF
CDR3 DNA: TGTGCCAGCAGTGTAACAGGGTCGAGATCAGATACGCAGTATTTT

D gene: .
clone size: .
J gene: TRBJ2-7
V gene: TRBV19
CDR3 protein: CASSVSRDEQYF
CDR3 DNA: TGTGCCAGTAGTGTCTCGAGGGACGAGCAGTACTTC

D gene: .
clone size: many
J gene: TRBJ2-1
V gene: TRBV28
CDR3 protein: CASSPGTYNEQFF
CDR3 DNA: TGTGCCAGCAGCCCTGGAACTTACAATGAGCAGTTCTTC

D gene: TRBD1
clone size: many
J gene: TRBJ1-2
V gene: TRBV7-2
CDR3 protein: CASSWYGGTDYGYTF
CDR3 DNA: TGTGCCAGCAGCTGGTACGGCGGGACAGATTATGGCTACACCTTC

D gene: .
clone size: many
J gene: TRBJ2-1
V gene: TRBV7-9
CDR3 protein: CASSPDYNNEQFF
CDR3 DNA: TGTGCCAGCAGCCCGGACTACAACAATGAGCAGTTCTTC

D gene: .
clone size: .
J gene: TRBJ1-5
V gene: TRBV6-2/TRBV6-3
CDR3 protein: CASREPGGSNQPQHF
CDR3 DNA: TGTGCCAGCAGGGAGCCCGGGGGTAGCAATCAGCCCCAGCATTTT

D gene: .
clone size: .
J gene: TRBJ2-2
V gene: TRBV2
CDR3 protein: CASTPALAENTGELFF
CDR3 DNA: TGTGCCAGCACCCCCGCGCTAGCTGAGAACACCGGGGAGCTGTTTTTT

D gene: .
clone size: many
J gene: TRBJ1-4
V gene: TRBV2
CDR3 protein: CASRDPTGTATNEKLFF
CDR3 DNA: TGTGCCAGCAGAGACCCTACAGGGACTGCAACTAATGAAAAACTGTTTTTT

D gene: TRBD2
clone size: .
J gene: TRBJ2-1
V gene: TRBV20-1
CDR3 protein: CSAAPPGGRALNEQFF
CDR3 DNA: TGCAGTGCTGCCCCCCCTGGCGGGAGGGCCTTAAATGAGCAGTTCTTC

D gene: TRBD2
clone size: .
J gene: TRBJ2-3
V gene: TRBV3-1
CDR3 protein: CASSPSASGGPDTQYF
CDR3 DNA: TGTGCCAGCAGCCCCTCGGCTAGCGGGGGACCAGATACGCAGTATTTT

D gene: TRBD2
clone size: .
J gene: TRBJ2-7
V gene: TRBV20-1
CDR3 protein: CSARGGPSGNPYEQYF
CDR3 DNA: TGCAGCGCAAGGGGAGGGCCTAGCGGGAATCCCTACGAGCAGTACTTC

D gene: .
clone size: .
J gene: TRBJ1-1
V gene: TRBV19
CDR3 protein: CASSPHTGTMNTEAFF
CDR3 DNA: TGTGCCAGTAGCCCGCATACAGGGACTATGAACACTGAAGCTTTCTTT

D gene: TRBD2
clone size: many
J gene: TRBJ2-1
V gene: TRBV11-2
CDR3 protein: CASMSGLGAGARKFF
CDR3 DNA: TGTGCCAGCATGAGTGGTCTAGGAGCGGGGGCCAGAAAGTTCTTC

D gene: TRBD2
clone size: .
J gene: TRBJ2-7
V gene: TRBV6-2/TRBV6-3
CDR3 protein: CASVPLRGSSYEQYF
CDR3 DNA: TGTGCCAGTGTACCTTTGCGGGGGAGCTCCTACGAGCAGTACTTC

D gene: .
clone size: many
J gene: TRBJ1-6
V gene: TRBV18
CDR3 protein: CASSPGRIRISPLHF
CDR3 DNA: TGTGCCAGCTCACCGGGACGGATTAGGATTTCACCCCTCCACTTT

D gene: .
clone size: few
J gene: TRBJ1-4
V gene: TRBV7-9
CDR3 protein: CASSVVEGTNEKLFF
CDR3 DNA: TGTGCCAGCAGCGTAGTTGAGGGAACTAATGAAAAACTGTTTTTT

D gene: TRBD1
clone size: .
J gene: TRBJ2-3
V gene: TRBV29-1
CDR3 protein: CSVGQGPDTQYF
CDR3 DNA: TGCAGCGTAGGACAGGGGCCAGATACGCAGTATTTT

D gene: TRBD2
clone size: .
J gene: TRBJ2-7
V gene: TRBV5-5
CDR3 protein: CASSLGLVGNYEQYF
CDR3 DNA: TGTGCCAGCAGCTTAGGACTAGTCGGGAATTACGAGCAGTACTTC

D gene: .
clone size: many
J gene: TRBJ1-2
V gene: TRBV11-3
CDR3 protein: CASSLDPTDYGYTF
CDR3 DNA: TGTGCCAGCAGCTTAGATCCGACGGACTATGGCTACACCTTC

D gene: .
clone size: .
J gene: TRBJ2-1
V gene: TRBV19
CDR3 protein: CASSITPYNEQFF
CDR3 DNA: TGTGCCAGTAGTATCACCCCATACAATGAGCAGTTCTTC

D gene: TRBD1
clone size: many
J gene: TRBJ2-3
V gene: TRBV5-1
CDR3 protein: CASSPLYPGQGSTDTQYF
CDR3 DNA: TGCGCCAGCAGCCCGCTCTACCCCGGACAGGGGAGCACAGATACGCAGTATTTT

D gene: .
clone size: few
J gene: TRBJ1-1
V gene: TRBV29-1
CDR3 protein: CSAGGQNTEAFF
CDR3 DNA: TGCAGCGCCGGGGGTCAGAACACTGAAGCTTTCTTT

D gene: .
clone size: many
J gene: TRBJ1-2
V gene: TRBV7-2
CDR3 protein: CASSFDQGNYGYTF
CDR3 DNA: TGTGCCAGCAGCTTCGACCAGGGGAACTATGGCTACACCTTC

D gene: .
clone size: many
J gene: TRBJ2-7
V gene: TRBV2
CDR3 protein: CASSGSTANYEQYF
CDR3 DNA: TGTGCCAGCAGTGGCAGTACGGCCAACTACGAGCAGTACTTC

D gene: TRBD1
clone size: .
J gene: TRBJ2-2
V gene: TRBV7-2
CDR3 protein: CASSFAGGFGELFF
CDR3 DNA: TGTGCCAGCAGCTTCGCAGGGGGCTTCGGGGAGCTGTTTTTT

D gene: TRBD1
clone size: .
J gene: TRBJ1-6
V gene: TRBV7-6
CDR3 protein: CASSLGQGVRNSPLHF
CDR3 DNA: TGTGCCAGCAGCTTGGGACAGGGAGTGAGGAATTCACCCCTCCACTTT

D gene: .
clone size: many
J gene: TRBJ1-1
V gene: TRBV12-3/TRBV12-4
CDR3 protein: CASSELPQGGAFF
CDR3 DNA: TGTGCCAGCAGTGAGCTCCCCCAAGGTGGTGCTTTCTTT

D gene: .
clone size: many
J gene: TRBJ1-2
V gene: TRBV12-3/TRBV12-4
CDR3 protein: CASSRGGYGYGYTF
CDR3 DNA: TGTGCCAGCAGTCGAGGGGGTTATGGCTATGGCTACACCTTC